The T cell receptor beta chain under discussion was sequenced for a study of identical twins. The CDR3 has 15 amino acids. V lost 7 bases, J lost 9 bases, and 14 bases stayed unmatched. Germline loops: CDR1 SGHRS, CDR2 YFSETQ. TCRdb reprocessed the 5' RACE reads via MiXCR and lists one record per CDR3 protein. The table has 500,000 to 550,000 distinct CDR3 sequences, roughly a fifth seen once. This clonotype was recorded a few times. These data are also associated with another study on T cells expressing NK-cell markers. That source adds: In several donors, dominant CD3+CD56+NKG2C+ clonotypes ranked among the top 10 CD8+ clonotypes.

The clonotype originates from a woman in her late teens or twenties in good health. The chain uses TRBV5-1 and TRBJ2-1; 9 bases fit TRBD1. The source material was CD4+ T cells sorted from blood. The CDR3 DNA reads as TGCGCCAGCGGCAGAAGGGGACAGGGTTCGAGTGAGCAGTTCTTC. Encoded protein: CASGRRGQGSSEQFF.